This note documents a single TCR beta chain sequence. CDR1 SGHAT and CDR2 FQDESV come from the germline V gene (reference sequence). This CDR3 comprises 13 residues. The ends were cut back, 6 bases at V and 0 bases at J, with 8 bases in the middle. In the source study's methods: Estimation of nucleated cell counts relied on the amplification of reference gene primers. The method was immunoSEQ multiplex PCR; TCRdb's version includes in-frame clones alone and lacks a portion of them. The V and J calls and clone size come from that table; D and trimming were worked out from the DNA. The profile shows about 68,000 clones, approximately 85% of them singletons. The sample originates from a study of blood T cell repertoires in COVID-19. Study summary: COVID-19 samples from acute and convalescent phases originated in the United States, Italy and Spain. PBMCs, B-cell-depleted T cells, or T cells were the source of the cDNA or gDNA that made up the material.

This clonotype was sampled from a man aged 45 to 65 with acute or convalescent COVID-19. The source material was peripheral blood. The genes are TRBV11-1 and TRBJ2-5; D is unclear. The CDR3 here is CASSLQDQETQYF. The CDR3 DNA reads as TGTGCCAGCAGTCTCCAGGACCAAGAGACCCAGTACTTC.